What follows are 18 T cell receptor beta chains derived from one specimen sequenced in a study of cytomegalovirus exposure and HLA in healthy donors. In the PCR, 60 Vbeta and 13 Jbeta primers were used. Clones were read by immunoSEQ multiplex PCR, and TCRdb kept only the in-frame ones, dropping some. The table shows fewer than 250,000 clones, with 70% to 80% occurring only once. Material for sequencing was PBMCs. These receptors were taken from a woman aged 25-40 years in good health and CMV-seronegative.

The chain joins TRBV5-1 to TRBJ1-2; 11 nucleotides align to TRBD1. Germline trimming cut 4 bases from V and 0 bases from J; bases unmatched to any gene: 17. Germline V gives CDR1 SGHRS, CDR2 YFSETQ. CDR3 length: 20 residues. In DNA form, the CDR3 reads TGCGCCAGCAGCCTGTCCGGACAGGGGGCCACCCCCAGGACTAACTATGGCTACACCTTC. It yields the protein CASSLSGQGATPRTNYGYTF.

V usage is TRBV27 and J usage is TRBJ1-1; unclear D gene. Germline V gene sequence: CDR1 MNHEY, CDR2 SMNVEV (reference sequence). There are 16 residues in the CDR3. Trimming stripped 2 bases from V and 4 bases from J, with 17 bases between. CDR3 DNA: TGTGCCAGCAGTTTAGAGAAGGTGGTGGAGGGCACTGAAGCTTTCTTT. This gives the protein CASSLEKVVEGTEAFF.

CDR3 amino acids: CASSLGRGARGYTF. CDR3 bases: TGTGCCAGCAGCTTGGGCAGGGGGGCGCGGGGCTACACCTTC. The chain links TRBV5-6 to TRBJ1-2, with 7 positions matching TRBD1. The V gene end was trimmed by 0 bases and the J gene end by 8 bases; junction bases not matched to a gene: 7. The CDR3 runs to 14 residues. Per germline, CDR1 SGHDT and CDR2 YYEEEE.

The rearrangement links TRBV12-5 to TRBJ1-2, with D unclear. Trimming took 1 base from V and 8 from J, leaving 11 bases between them. Germline-derived CDR1 and CDR2 are LGHNT and FRNRAP. The CDR3 has 13 amino acids. The CDR3 DNA is TGTGCTAGTGGTTTGGGGCTACAGAACGGCTACACCTTC. Its translation is CASGLGLQNGYTF.

This clone was recorded once. The CDR3 loop is CASVQGGSNYGYTF. CDR3 nucleotide sequence: TGTGCCAGTGTTCAAGGGGGATCGAACTATGGCTACACCTTC. This chain joins TRBV5-6 and TRBJ1-2; D may be TRBD1 (6 bases). CDR3 length: 14 residues. The germline V gene encodes CDR1 SGHDT and CDR2 YYEEEE. Trimming pared 8 bases from V and 2 bases from J, leaving 16 bases between.

The chain combines TRBV19 with TRBJ2-5; TRBD2 is a possible D gene (5 bases). The CDR3 contains 13 residues. CDR1 is LNHDA and CDR2 is SQIVND in the germline V gene (reference sequence). V lost 2 bases to trimming and J lost 5 bases, with 9 bases between them. The CDR3 DNA reads TGTGCCAGTAGTATACGAGGAGGCGAGACCCAGTACTTC. As protein: CASSIRGGETQYF.

The genes are TRBV7-9 and TRBJ2-7, with 11 bases aligning to TRBD1. Germline loops: CDR1 SEHNR, CDR2 FQNEAQ (reference sequence). V shed 6 bases and J 7 bases; nucleotides not matched to a gene: 11. The length of the CDR3 is 15 residues. The CDR3 DNA reads as TGTGCCAGCAGTCATCCGGGACAGGGGGAGGGAGAGCAGTACTTC. Amino acids: CASSHPGQGEGEQYF.

The chain carries TRBV14 and TRBJ2-1; 11 bases map to TRBD2. The germline gives CDR1 SGHDN, CDR2 FVKESK. Germline trimming cut 0 bases from V and 0 bases from J; bases unmatched to any gene: 7. This CDR3 contains 19 residues. The CDR3 DNA reads as TGTGCCAGCAGCCAAGACCAAGGTAGCGGGAGGGCCTCCTACAATGAGCAGTTCTTC. Translated: CASSQDQGSGRASYNEQFF.

The chain uses TRBV7-9 and TRBJ1-1; the D is unclear. The V gene lost 1 base and the J gene lost 0 bases, with 9 bases spanning the gap. Germline lookup yields CDR1 SEHNR and CDR2 FQNEAQ (reference sequence). The CDR3 spans 15 residues. The CDR3 coding sequence is TGTGCCAGCAGCTTAGGAAGCATGGTGAACACTGAAGCTTTCTTT. It codes for CASSLGSMVNTEAFF. Together with reference TRBV7-9 and TRBJ1-1, the CDR3 gives the full variable domain: DTGVSQNPRHKITKRGQNVTFRCDPISEHNRLYWYRQTLGQGPEFLTYFQNEAQLEKSRLLSDRFSAERPKGSFSTLEIQRTEQGDSAMYLCASSLGSMVNTEAFFGQGTRLTVV.

As for this clone: This likely comes from a read error, as the CDR3 has no conserved phenylalanine or tryptophan at its end. The chain employs TRBV29-1 and TRBJ1-1; 8 bases are shared with TRBD1. Germline lookup yields CDR1 SQVTM and CDR2 ANQGSEA. The CDR3 has 13 residues. The J segment lost 5 bases and the V segment lost 4 bases, leaving 6 bases of the junction unmatched. The chain's CDR3 is CSVAKTGATEAFL. The CDR3 DNA is TGCAGCGTTGCGAAGACAGGGGCGACTGAAGCTTTCTTG.

This clone was seen a few times. The rearrangement joins TRBV6-5 to TRBJ2-3; the D gene is possibly TRBD2 (5 bases). V shed 6 bases and J shed 0 bases, with 10 bases lying between them. CDR3 size: 14 residues. CDR1 MNHEY and CDR2 SVGAGI come from the germline V gene. The CDR3 spells CASRKSGSTDTQYF. For the CDR3, the DNA is TGTGCCAGCAGGAAGAGCGGAAGCACAGATACGCAGTATTTT.

The gene calls are TRBV30 and TRBJ1-2; no firm D call. The CDR3 extends over 13 amino acids. Germline assignment: CDR1 GTSNPN and CDR2 SVGIG (reference sequence). V gave up 0 bases and J gave up 7 bases, with 12 bases separating them. In DNA, the CDR3 is TGTGCCTGGAGTGTAATGATAGGGAGTGGCTACACCTTC. Translation: CAWSVMIGSGYTF.

This clone was counted only a few times. V and J are TRBV30 and TRBJ2-1, with 13 bases that match TRBD2. V trimming: 5 bases; J trimming: 10 bases; junction bases outside the gene matches: 8. This CDR3 has 14 residues. Looked up from germline, CDR1 is GTSNPN and CDR2 is SVGIG (reference sequence). CDR3 loop: CAWSRTTSGGEQFF. The CDR3 coding sequence is TGTGCCTGGTCACGTACGACTAGCGGGGGGGAGCAGTTCTTC.

Comment on this clone: Compared with germline, one end of the junction differs, possibly owing to a read error. The V and J genes are TRBV7-9 and TRBJ2-7, with 11 bases identical to TRBD2. Germline CDR1 and CDR2: SEHNR and FQNEAQ (reference sequence). This CDR3 spans 15 amino acids. The CDR3 sequence: CSSATASGRTGEQYF. In DNA, the CDR3 is TGTTCCAGTGCCACGGCTAGCGGGAGGACGGGAGAGCAGTACTTC. The variable domain in full, with the rest retrieved from reference TRBV7-9 and TRBJ2-7, is DTGVSQNPRHKITKRGQNVTFRCDPISEHNRLYWYRQTLGQGPEFLTYFQNEAQLEKSRLLSDRFSAERPKGSFSTLEIQRTEQGDSAMYLCSSATASGRTGEQYFGPGTRLTVT.

This clone was detected a few times. V usage is TRBV7-2 and J usage is TRBJ2-4, with TRBD2 identical over 8 bases. Germline loops: CDR1 SGHTA, CDR2 FQGNSA. V was clipped by 1 base and J by 8 bases; unmatched bases: 10. This CDR3 is 16 amino acids long. CDR3 coding DNA: TGTGCCAGCAGCTTAGTATCCGGAAGCGGGGGAGACATTCAGTACTTC. Translating it yields CASSLVSGSGGDIQYF.

With respect to this clone: Other DNA sequences in this specimen translate into the identical CDR3. The rearrangement joins TRBV29-1 to TRBJ2-7; 12 bases are shared with TRBD1. From germline, CDR1 is SQVTM and CDR2 ANQGSEA. V shed 7 bases, J shed 1 base, and the junction held 5 bases outside the gene matches. There are 14 residues in the CDR3. CDR3 nucleotides: TGCAGCGCCAAGGGACAGGGGGCTTCCTACGAGCAGTACTTC. Amino acid sequence: CSAKGQGASYEQYF.

The rearrangement uses TRBV4-1 and TRBJ2-3; TRBD2 agrees at 8 bases. Trimming removed 4 bases from V and 4 bases from J; junction bases left unmatched: 10. The CDR3 runs to 16 residues. Germline CDR1 and CDR2: MGHRA and YSYEKL. The CDR3 DNA sequence: TGCGCCAGCAGCCCCCGCCTCAGCGGGAGACCAGATACGCAGTATTTT. Protein: CASSPRLSGRPDTQYF.

This clone was found once. This chain's CDR3 is CASSLNFRGPRADTQYF. The CDR3 nucleotides are TGTGCCAGCAGTTTAAACTTCAGGGGGCCTCGGGCAGATACGCAGTATTTT. The J gene is TRBJ2-3, the V gene TRBV27; 8 bases map to TRBD1. Germline V gives CDR1 MNHEY, CDR2 SMNVEV (reference sequence). The junction had 11 bases not matched to a gene; V was cut back by 2 bases and J by 4 bases. The CDR3 loop spans 17 amino acids.